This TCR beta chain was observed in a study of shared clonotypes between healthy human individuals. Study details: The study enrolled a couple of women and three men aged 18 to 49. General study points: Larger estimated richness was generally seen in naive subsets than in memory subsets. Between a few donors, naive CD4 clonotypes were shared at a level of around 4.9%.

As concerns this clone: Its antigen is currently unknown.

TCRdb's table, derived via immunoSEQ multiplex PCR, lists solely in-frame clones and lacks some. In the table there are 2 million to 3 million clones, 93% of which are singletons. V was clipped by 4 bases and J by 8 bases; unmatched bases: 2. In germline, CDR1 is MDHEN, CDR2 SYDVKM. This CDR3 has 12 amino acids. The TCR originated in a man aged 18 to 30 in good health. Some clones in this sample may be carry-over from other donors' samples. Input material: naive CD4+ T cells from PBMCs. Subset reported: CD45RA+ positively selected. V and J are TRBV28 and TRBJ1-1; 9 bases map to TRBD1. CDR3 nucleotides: TGTGCCAGCAGTTCACAGGGGGCAGAAGCTTTCTTT. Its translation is CASSSQGAEAFF.